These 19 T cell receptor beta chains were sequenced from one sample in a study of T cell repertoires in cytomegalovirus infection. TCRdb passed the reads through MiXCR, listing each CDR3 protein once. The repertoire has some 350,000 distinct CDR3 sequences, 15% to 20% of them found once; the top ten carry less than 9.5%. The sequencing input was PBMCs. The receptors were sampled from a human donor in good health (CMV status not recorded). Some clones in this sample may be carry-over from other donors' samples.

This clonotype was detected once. The CDR3 coding sequence is TGTGCCAGTAGTATAGCACCCGGTCGGGGCGACTATGGCTACACCTTC. Amino acids: CASSIAPGRGDYGYTF. This rearrangement joins TRBV19 to TRBJ1-2; D is perhaps TRBD1 (5 bases). There are 16 residues in the CDR3. Trimming stripped 1 base from V and 3 bases from J, with 15 bases between. Germline V CDR1 and CDR2: LNHDA, SQIVND (reference sequence).

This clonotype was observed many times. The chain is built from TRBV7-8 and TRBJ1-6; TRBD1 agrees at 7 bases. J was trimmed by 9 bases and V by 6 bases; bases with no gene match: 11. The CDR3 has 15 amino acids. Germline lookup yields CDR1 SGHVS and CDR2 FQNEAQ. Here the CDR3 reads CASSQREGTASPLHF. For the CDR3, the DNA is TGTGCCAGCAGTCAGCGTGAGGGGACAGCTTCACCCCTCCACTTT.

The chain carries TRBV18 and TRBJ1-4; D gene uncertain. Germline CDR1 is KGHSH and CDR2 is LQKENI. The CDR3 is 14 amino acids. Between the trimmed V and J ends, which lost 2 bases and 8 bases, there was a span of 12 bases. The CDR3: CASSPSRSWEKLFF. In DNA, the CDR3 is TGTGCCAGCTCACCATCAAGGAGCTGGGAAAAACTGTTTTTT. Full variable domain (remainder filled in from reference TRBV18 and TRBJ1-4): NAGVMQNPRHLVRRRGQEARLRCSPMKGHSHVYWYRQLPEEGLKFMVYLQKENIIDESGMPKERFSAEFPKEGPSILRIQQVVRGDSAAYFCASSPSRSWEKLFFGSGTQLSVL.

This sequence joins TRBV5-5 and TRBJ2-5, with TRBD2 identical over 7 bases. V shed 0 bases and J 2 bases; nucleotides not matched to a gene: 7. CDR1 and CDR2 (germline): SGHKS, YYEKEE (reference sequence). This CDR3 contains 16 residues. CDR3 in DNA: TGTGCCAGCAGCTTGGAACCTAGCGGAGCTCAAGAGACCCAGTACTTC. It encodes CASSLEPSGAQETQYF.

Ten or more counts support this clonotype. The CDR3 here is CASSLANPEKLFF. In DNA form, the CDR3 reads TGTGCCAGCAGCTTAGCTAACCCTGAAAAACTGTTTTTT. The J gene is TRBJ1-4, the V gene TRBV7-2; D ambiguous. CDR1 is SGHTA, CDR2 FQGNSA, per germline. The length of the CDR3 is 13 residues. Trimming took off 0 bases at V and 7 bases at J, with 6 bases between the two ends.

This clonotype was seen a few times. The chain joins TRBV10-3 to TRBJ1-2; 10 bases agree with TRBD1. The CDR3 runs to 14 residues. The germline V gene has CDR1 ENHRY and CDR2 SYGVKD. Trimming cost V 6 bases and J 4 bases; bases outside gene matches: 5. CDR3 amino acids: CAISGQGGGYGYTF. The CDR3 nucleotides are TGTGCCATCAGCGGACAGGGGGGAGGCTATGGCTACACCTTC.

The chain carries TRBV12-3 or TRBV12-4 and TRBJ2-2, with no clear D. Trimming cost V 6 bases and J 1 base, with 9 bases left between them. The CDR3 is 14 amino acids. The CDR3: CASSRDGNTGELFF. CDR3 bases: TGTGCCAGCAGCCGAGACGGGAACACCGGGGAGCTGTTTTTT.

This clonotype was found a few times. CDR3 coding DNA: TGTGCCTGGAGAAGGAGGGTGGGACCGAACACTGAAGCTTTCTTT. Amino acids: CAWRRRVGPNTEAFF. The chain combines TRBV30 with TRBJ1-1; a weak D match, TRBD1 (5 bases). With 3 bases removed from V and 1 base from J, the gap between germline ends came to 15 bases. Germline V gives CDR1 GTSNPN, CDR2 SVGIG (reference sequence). The CDR3 loop spans 15 amino acids. Full variable domain (remainder filled in from reference TRBV30 and TRBJ1-1): SQTIHQWPATLVQPVGSPLSLECTVEGTSNPNLYWYRQAAGRGLQLLFYSVGIGQISSEVPQNLSASRPQDRQFILSSKKLLLSDSGFYLCAWRRRVGPNTEAFFGQGTRLTVV.

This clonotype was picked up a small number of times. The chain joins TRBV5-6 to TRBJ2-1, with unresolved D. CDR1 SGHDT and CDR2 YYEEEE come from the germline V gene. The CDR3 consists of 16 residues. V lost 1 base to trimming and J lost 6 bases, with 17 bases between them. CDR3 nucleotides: TGTGCCAGCAGCTTGTATCCGGGCCAGCCCGGCAATGAGCAGTTCTTC. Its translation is CASSLYPGQPGNEQFF.

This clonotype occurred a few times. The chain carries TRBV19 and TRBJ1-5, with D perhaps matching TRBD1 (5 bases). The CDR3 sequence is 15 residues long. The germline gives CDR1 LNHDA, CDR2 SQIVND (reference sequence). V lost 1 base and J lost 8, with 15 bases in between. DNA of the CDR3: TGTGCCAGTAGTATAGGACTTCGGGGCAGGGAGCCCCAGCATTTT. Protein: CASSIGLRGREPQHF.

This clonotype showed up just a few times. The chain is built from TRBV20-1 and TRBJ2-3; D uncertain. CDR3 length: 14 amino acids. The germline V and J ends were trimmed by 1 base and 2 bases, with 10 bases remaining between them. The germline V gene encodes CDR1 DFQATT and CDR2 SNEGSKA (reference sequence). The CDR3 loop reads CSARASEYTDTQYF. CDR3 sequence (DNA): TGCAGTGCTAGAGCATCGGAGTACACAGATACGCAGTATTTT.

This CDR3 is CASSHRGLGTEAFF. The CDR3 region has the DNA TGTGCCAGCAGTCACAGGGGGCTAGGGACTGAAGCTTTCTTT. The chain links TRBV6-1 to TRBJ1-1; 9 bases line up with TRBD1. The CDR3 is made up of 14 amino acids. Germline CDR1 is MNHNS and CDR2 is SASEGT. V was clipped by 5 bases and J by 5 bases; unmatched bases: 6.

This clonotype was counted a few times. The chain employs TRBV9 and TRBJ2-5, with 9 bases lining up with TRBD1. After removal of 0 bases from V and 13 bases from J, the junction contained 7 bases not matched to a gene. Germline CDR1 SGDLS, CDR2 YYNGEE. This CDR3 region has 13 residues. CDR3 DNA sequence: TGTGCCAGCAGCGTAGCCCCGGACAGGGGCCCGTACTTC. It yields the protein CASSVAPDRGPYF.

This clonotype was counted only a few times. DNA for the CDR3: TGCAGTGCATTCGGCAGTGAGTGGACAATCCGAGATACGCAGTATTTT. It translates to CSAFGSEWTIRDTQYF. This chain links TRBV20-1 with TRBJ2-3; perhaps TRBD1 as D (5 bases). In germline, CDR1 is DFQATT, CDR2 SNEGSKA (reference sequence). Trimming left V 6 bases short and J 5 bases short, with 24 bases between. The CDR3 is 16 amino acids.

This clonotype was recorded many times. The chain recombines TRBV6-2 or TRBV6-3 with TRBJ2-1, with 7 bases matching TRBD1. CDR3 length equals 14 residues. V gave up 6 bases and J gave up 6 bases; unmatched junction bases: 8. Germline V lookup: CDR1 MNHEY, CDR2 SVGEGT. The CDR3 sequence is CASSQGQNTNEQFF. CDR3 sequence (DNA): TGTGCCAGCAGCCAGGGACAGAATACCAATGAGCAGTTCTTC.

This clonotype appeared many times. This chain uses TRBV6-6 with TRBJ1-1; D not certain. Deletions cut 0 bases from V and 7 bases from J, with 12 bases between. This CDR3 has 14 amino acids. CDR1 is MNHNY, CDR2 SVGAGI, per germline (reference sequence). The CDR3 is CASSYSGPWGEAFF. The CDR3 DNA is TGTGCCAGCAGTTACTCAGGACCCTGGGGTGAAGCTTTCTTT.

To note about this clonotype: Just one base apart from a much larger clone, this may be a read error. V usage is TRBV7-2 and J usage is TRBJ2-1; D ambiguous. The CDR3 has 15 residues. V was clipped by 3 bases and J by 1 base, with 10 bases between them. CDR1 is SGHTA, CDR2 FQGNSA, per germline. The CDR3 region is CASSFVRTSYNEQFF. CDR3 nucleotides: TGTGCCAGCAGCTTCGTTAGAACGTCCTACAATGAGCAGTTCTTC.

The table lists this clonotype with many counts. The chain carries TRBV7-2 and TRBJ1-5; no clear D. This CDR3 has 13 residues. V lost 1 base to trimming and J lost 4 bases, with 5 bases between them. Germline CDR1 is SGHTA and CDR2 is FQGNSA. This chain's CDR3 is CASSLDTNQPQHF. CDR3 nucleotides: TGTGCCAGCAGCTTAGATACAAATCAGCCCCAGCATTTT.

CDR3 protein: CASSFLNNEQFF. The CDR3 bases are TGTGCCAGCTCGTTCCTAAACAATGAGCAGTTCTTC. V is TRBV6-6 and J is TRBJ2-1, with D uncertain. The CDR3 runs 12 residues. The V end lost 8 bases, the J end lost 5 bases, and 10 bases lay between the germline ends. The germline gives CDR1 MNHNY, CDR2 SVGAGI (reference sequence).